The present entry profiles one T cell receptor beta chain with its context. The table came from immunoSEQ multiplex PCR; TCRdb's copy has only in-frame clones and leaves some out. The sample yields 130,000 to 150,000 clones, more than 75% seen once. The sample comes from a study of blood T cell repertoires in COVID-19. This CDR3 spans 14 amino acids. Looked up from germline, CDR1 is SGHAT and CDR2 is FQNNGV. V lost 2 bases to trimming and J lost 6 bases; unmatched junction nucleotides: 5. Sequencing was performed on peripheral blood. The V and J genes are TRBV11-2 and TRBJ1-2; TRBD1 matches 8 bases. This clonotype was sampled from a human donor in a cohort sampled during active COVID-19. In DNA, the CDR3 is TGTGCCAGCAGCTTATATTTGACAGGGGATGGCTACACCTTC. Protein product: CASSLYLTGDGYTF.